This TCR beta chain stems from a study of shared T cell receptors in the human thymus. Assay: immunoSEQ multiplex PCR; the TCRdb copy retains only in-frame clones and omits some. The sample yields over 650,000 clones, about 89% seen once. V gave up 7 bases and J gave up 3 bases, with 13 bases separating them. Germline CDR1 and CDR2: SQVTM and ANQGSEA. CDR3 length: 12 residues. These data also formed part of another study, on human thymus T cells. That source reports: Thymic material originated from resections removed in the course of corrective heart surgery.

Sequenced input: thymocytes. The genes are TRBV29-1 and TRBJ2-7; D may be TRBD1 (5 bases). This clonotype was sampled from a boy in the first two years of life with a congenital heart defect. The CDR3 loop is CSARGAGYEQYF. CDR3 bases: TGCAGCGCAAGGGGTGCTGGCTACGAGCAGTACTTC.